A single sample gave rise to the 24 T cell receptor beta chains below, sequenced in a study of naive and memory T cell subsets (dated by TCRdb to about 2017). Libraries were built with UMI-ligation and nested PCR. TCRdb records Illumina MiSeq as the sequencer. The beta constant-region primer consisted of an equimolar mixture of two oligonucleotides that together covered TRBC1 and TRBC2. TCRdb itself trimmed the public reads at Q25 with fastp, ran MiXCR and retained productive beta chains. Rows merge per CDR3 protein into single entries with the most common DNA and genes. This sample lists 140,000 to 150,000 distinct CDR3 sequences; over 15% were detected once. About 0.14% of the sample rests with the top ten. Sequencing input: naive CD4+ T cells from blood. Taken with the paper, the label for cell subset or site translates to: naive T cells, CD45RA high CD27+. The source is a human donor in good health.

The rearrangement joins TRBV29-1 to TRBJ1-1; TRBD1 might be the D (5 bases). The CDR3 consists of 12 residues. V dropped 7 bases and J dropped 4 bases, with 13 bases sitting between them. Germline V gives CDR1 SQVTM, CDR2 ANQGSEA. CDR3 amino acids: CSAIRDRTEAFF. CDR3 nucleotides: TGCAGCGCAATCCGGGACCGCACTGAAGCTTTCTTT.

This chain joins TRBV6-2 or TRBV6-3 and TRBJ1-1; D unresolved. Germline CDR1 reads MNHEY; CDR2 reads SVGEGT. V was pared by 0 bases and J by 0 bases, with 5 bases between. The CDR3 has 14 amino acids. As DNA, the CDR3 is TGTGCCAGCAGTTACTCAGAGCTGAACACTGAAGCTTTCTTT. It specifies CASSYSELNTEAFF.

The gene calls are TRBV29-1 and TRBJ2-1; 13 bases line up with TRBD2. The length of the CDR3 is 14 residues. Germline V gives CDR1 SQVTM, CDR2 ANQGSEA. The V gene end was trimmed by 3 bases and the J gene end by 10 bases; junction bases not matched to a gene: 6. The DNA for the CDR3 is TGCAGCGTTGATCGACTAGCGGGAGGTAGAGAGCAGTTCTTC. Encoded protein: CSVDRLAGGREQFF.

This chain links TRBV20-1 with TRBJ2-7; no clear D gene. This CDR3 contains 12 residues. The germline gives CDR1 DFQATT, CDR2 SNEGSKA (reference sequence). V was trimmed by 3 bases and J by 0 bases, leaving 6 bases between them. The CDR3 loop is CSASSISYEQYF. The CDR3 coding sequence is TGCAGTGCTAGTAGTATCTCCTACGAGCAGTACTTC.

This sequence joins TRBV12-3 or TRBV12-4 and TRBJ2-7, with 13 positions matching TRBD2. Trimming took 5 bases from V and 2 from J; bases not matched to a gene: 3. This CDR3 region has 15 residues. This CDR3 is CASSQLAGGPYEQYF. DNA for the CDR3: TGTGCCAGCAGTCAACTAGCGGGAGGGCCCTACGAGCAGTACTTC.

This clonotype occurred many times. This chain connects TRBV5-4 to TRBJ2-7; the match to TRBD2 covers 14 bases. Trimming cost V 4 bases and J 5 bases; bases outside gene matches: 11. Germline V gene sequence: CDR1 SGHNT, CDR2 YYREEE (reference sequence). CDR3 length: 17 amino acids. CDR3 amino acids: CASSLRLAGGPWDEQYF. The CDR3 nucleotides are TGTGCCAGCAGCCTTCGACTAGCGGGAGGGCCCTGGGACGAGCAGTACTTC. Based on the CDR3 plus reference TRBV5-4 and TRBJ2-7, the full variable domain is ETGVTQSPTHLIKTRGQQVTLRCSSQSGHNTVSWYQQALGQGPQFIFQYYREEENGRGNFPPRFSGLQFPNYSSELNVNALELDDSALYLCASSLRLAGGPWDEQYFGPGTRLTVT.

The chain is built from TRBV2 and TRBJ2-3; the D is unclear. The CDR3 extends over 14 amino acids. The V end lost 6 bases, the J end lost 2 bases, and 12 bases lay between the germline ends. Germline V CDR1 and CDR2: SNHLY, FYNNEI. The CDR3 region has the DNA TGTGCCAGCAGCGGGCCCACACCCACAGATACGCAGTATTTT. This gives the protein CASSGPTPTDTQYF.

This clonotype was detected a few times. The chain recombines TRBV5-1 with TRBJ2-6; 12 bases are a match to TRBD1. In germline, CDR1 is SGHRS, CDR2 YFSETQ. The V segment lost 4 bases and the J segment 1 base; nucleotides outside the gene matches: 3. This CDR3 comprises 17 residues. In DNA form, the CDR3 reads TGCGCCAGCAGCGCGGGACAGGGGGCATCTGGGGCCAACGTCCTGACTTTC. It specifies CASSAGQGASGANVLTF.

The table lists this clonotype with a few counts. The chain joins TRBV19 to TRBJ2-1; 9 nucleotides align to TRBD2. This CDR3 is built from 16 residues. V shed 11 bases, J shed 0 bases, and the junction held 11 bases outside the gene matches. CDR1 LNHDA and CDR2 SQIVND come from the germline V gene (reference sequence). The CDR3 protein is CAWRASGEASYNEQFF. The CDR3 DNA follows: TGTGCCTGGCGGGCTAGCGGGGAGGCCTCCTACAATGAGCAGTTCTTC.

This clonotype appeared a few times. The gene calls are TRBV5-1 and TRBJ2-5, with TRBD1 matching 7 bases. Germline V lookup: CDR1 SGHRS, CDR2 YFSETQ. Trimming removed 4 bases from V and 4 bases from J; junction bases left unmatched: 7. The CDR3 runs to 14 residues. CDR3 nucleotide sequence: TGCGCCAGCAGCACCGCCCCAGGGGGAGAGACCCAGTACTTC. Protein product: CASSTAPGGETQYF.

This clonotype was seen a few times. This chain connects TRBV15 to TRBJ1-5, with D possibly being TRBD1 (6 bases). This CDR3 is built from 13 residues. Germline CDR1 reads LNHNV; CDR2 reads YYDKDF (reference sequence). V was shortened by 8 bases and J by 1 base, with 9 bases between the two germline ends. CDR3: CATQGMSNQPQHF. DNA of the CDR3: TGTGCCACCCAGGGGATGAGCAATCAGCCCCAGCATTTT.

This clonotype came up a few times. V usage is TRBV5-1 and J usage is TRBJ2-2; D is unclear. Germline V gives CDR1 SGHRS, CDR2 YFSETQ. Trimming shortened V by 1 base and J by 4 bases, and 8 bases separated the two germline ends. The CDR3 consists of 14 residues. CDR3 amino acids: CASSLSLTTGELFF. The CDR3 nucleotides read TGCGCCAGCAGCTTGAGTCTGACCACCGGGGAGCTGTTTTTT.

In its sample, this clonotype was seen a few times. The genes are TRBV20-1 and TRBJ1-2; possibly TRBD1 for D (6 bases). Trimming took off 1 base at V and 2 bases at J, with 11 bases between the two ends. Per germline, CDR1 DFQATT and CDR2 SNEGSKA (reference sequence). CDR3 size: 14 residues. CDR3 loop: CSARGVQGNYGYTF. The CDR3 DNA reads TGCAGTGCTAGAGGGGTACAGGGAAACTATGGCTACACCTTC.

This clonotype came up a few times. The chain links TRBV29-1 to TRBJ2-7, with 9 bases aligning to TRBD2. CDR3 length: 13 residues. The V gene end was trimmed by 4 bases and the J gene end by 6 bases; junction bases not matched to a gene: 7. Germline V lookup: CDR1 SQVTM, CDR2 ANQGSEA. The CDR3 loop is CSVGRAGGGEQYF. CDR3 coding DNA: TGCAGCGTTGGTAGAGCGGGAGGAGGCGAGCAGTACTTC.

The genes are TRBV6-6 and TRBJ2-1; 15 positions match TRBD2. The CDR3 length is 17 residues. V was pared by 6 bases and J by 9 bases, with 12 bases of the junction left unmatched. CDR1 is MNHNY and CDR2 is SVGAGI in the germline V gene (reference sequence). CDR3 amino acids: CASSRGLAGGRRSEQFF. The CDR3 DNA follows: TGTGCCAGCAGCCGTGGACTAGCGGGAGGGAGAAGGAGTGAGCAGTTCTTC.

The table lists this clonotype with a few counts. This sequence joins TRBV20-1 and TRBJ2-1; the match to TRBD2 covers 8 bases. Germline CDR1 DFQATT, CDR2 SNEGSKA (reference sequence). V gave up 5 bases and J gave up 8 bases; unmatched junction bases: 14. The CDR3 is 15 amino acids. The CDR3 nucleotides read TGCAGTGCTCGGCCCCCCCGGGAGGGCCTATATGAGCAGTTCTTC. Translating it yields CSARPPREGLYEQFF.

This clonotype has only a few counts. The CDR3 sequence is CASKSTSESYEQYF. The CDR3 DNA follows: TGTGCCAGCAAATCTACTAGCGAATCCTACGAGCAGTACTTC. The chain has TRBV27 and TRBJ2-7; 7 positions agree with TRBD2. Germline-derived CDR1 and CDR2 are MNHEY and SMNVEV (reference sequence). This CDR3 contains 14 residues. J lost 1 base, V lost 7 bases, and 7 bases had no gene match.

This chain links TRBV2 with TRBJ1-5; TRBD1 might be the D (5 bases). The germline CDR1 and CDR2 sequences are SNHLY and FYNNEI. The V end lost 5 bases, the J end lost 7 bases, and 12 bases lay between the germline ends. This CDR3 has 13 residues. CDR3 amino acids: CASSYGTQQPQHF. The CDR3 DNA follows: TGTGCCAGCAGTTACGGGACCCAACAGCCCCAGCATTTT.

V usage is TRBV29-1 and J usage is TRBJ2-3; 8 positions match TRBD1. Germline CDR1 SQVTM, CDR2 ANQGSEA. There are 12 residues in the CDR3. With 5 bases clipped from V and 3 bases from J, the junction kept 1 base outside the gene matches. This CDR3 reads CSVYRGTDTQYF. As DNA, the CDR3 is TGCAGCGTTTACAGGGGGACAGATACGCAGTATTTT.

CDR3 DNA sequence: TGTGCCTGGAATCGGGGACCAACAGATACGCAGTATTTT. It specifies CAWNRGPTDTQYF. This chain uses TRBV30 with TRBJ2-3, with D perhaps TRBD1 or TRBD2 (5 bases each). The V gene's germline CDR1 is GTSNPN and CDR2 SVGIG (reference sequence). The CDR3 contains 13 residues. The V gene lost 4 bases and the J gene lost 3 bases, with 11 bases spanning the gap.

This clonotype has only a few counts. The rearrangement links TRBV3-1 to TRBJ1-1; D is possibly TRBD1 (5 bases). The CDR3 spans 14 residues. CDR1 is LGHDT and CDR2 is YNNKEL in the germline V gene (reference sequence). V dropped 0 bases and J dropped 11 bases, with 16 bases sitting between them. The CDR3 DNA reads as TGTGCCAGCAGCCAAGATTATGGCGGGACGCGGGCTTTCTTT. Translating gives CASSQDYGGTRAFF.

On this clonotype: A much larger clone is a single base away; this may be a read error. The V and J genes are TRBV25-1 and TRBJ2-2; the D is unclear. Trimming removed 3 bases at V and 6 bases at J, with 8 bases between. Germline CDR1 is MGHDK and CDR2 is SYGVNS. The CDR3 runs to 13 residues. CDR3 residues: CASSDVESGELFF. The CDR3 DNA is TGTGCCAGCAGTGATGTTGAGTCCGGGGAGCTGTTTTTT.

The rearrangement joins TRBV29-1 to TRBJ2-1; D might be TRBD2 (5 bases). The CDR3 extends over 14 amino acids. Trimming removed 1 base from V and 1 base from J, with 8 bases in between. Germline CDR1 and CDR2: SQVTM and ANQGSEA. The CDR3 sequence: CSVEGTPSYNEQFF. CDR3 in DNA: TGCAGCGTTGAAGGGACTCCTTCCTACAATGAGCAGTTCTTC.

This clonotype appeared a few times. This chain connects TRBV25-1 to TRBJ2-5; D remains ambiguous. The CDR3 totals 14 residues. V was shortened by 3 bases and J by 5 bases, with 13 bases between the two germline ends. CDR1 is MGHDK, CDR2 SYGVNS, per germline. In DNA form, the CDR3 reads TGTGCCAGCAGTGAGACCGGTTTGGGGGAGACCCAGTACTTC. Translated, it gives CASSETGLGETQYF.